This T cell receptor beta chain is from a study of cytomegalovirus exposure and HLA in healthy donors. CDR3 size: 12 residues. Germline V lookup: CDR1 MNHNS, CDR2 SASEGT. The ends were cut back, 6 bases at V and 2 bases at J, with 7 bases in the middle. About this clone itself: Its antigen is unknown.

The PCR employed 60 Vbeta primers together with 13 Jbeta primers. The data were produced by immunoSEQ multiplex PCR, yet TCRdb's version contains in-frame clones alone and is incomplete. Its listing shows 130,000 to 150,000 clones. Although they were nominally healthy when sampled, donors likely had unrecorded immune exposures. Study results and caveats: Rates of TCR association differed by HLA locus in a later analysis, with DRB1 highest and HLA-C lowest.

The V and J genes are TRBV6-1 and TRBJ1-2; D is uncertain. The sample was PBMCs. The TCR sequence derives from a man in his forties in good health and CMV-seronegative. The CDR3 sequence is CASRELNYGYTF. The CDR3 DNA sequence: TGTGCCAGCAGGGAGTTAAACTATGGCTACACCTTC.